Reported below is one T cell receptor (beta chain). Clones were read by immunoSEQ multiplex PCR, and TCRdb kept only the in-frame ones, dropping some. The sample carries around 74,000 clones, approximately 91% recorded once. The entry originates in a study of T cell changes during pregnancy in multiple sclerosis. Germline V lookup: CDR1 SEHNR, CDR2 FQNEAQ (reference sequence). V was clipped by 5 bases and J by 5 bases, with 12 bases between them. This CDR3 comprises 13 residues. This specimen was peripheral blood, taken before pregnancy. The chain links TRBV7-9 to TRBJ2-5, with a tentative D call TRBD1 (5 bases). The TCR comes from a female donor with multiple sclerosis, enrolled in a pregnancy study. This CDR3 reads CASSRRGGETQYF. The DNA of the CDR3 is TGTGCCAGCAGCCGAAGGGGTGGGGAGACCCAGTACTTC.